This TCR beta chain was captured in a study of control samples from healthy donors and cancer patients. Assay used: immunoSEQ multiplex PCR; TCRdb lists only in-frame clones, some missing. Among hundreds of thousands of clones listed, 90% were seen once. Germline V gene sequence: CDR1 SGHNT, CDR2 YENEEA. This CDR3 comprises 14 residues. V lost 2 bases, J lost 7 bases, and 5 bases stayed unmatched. Sequenced: PBMCs. This clonotype was obtained from a man in his forties or fifties with head and neck cancer. V is TRBV11-3 and J is TRBJ2-1, with TRBD2 identical over 7 bases. CDR3 bases: TGTGCCAGCAGCTTATGGGCGGGAGCGAATGAGCAGTTCTTC. Its translation is CASSLWAGANEQFF.